The following is a TCR beta chain sequence with its context. Its specificity is not known. Other DNA sequences from this sample encode an identical CDR3 as well. These data originate in a study of shared clonotypes between healthy human individuals. Each donor was a Caucasian adult residing in Nashville, Tennessee. TCRdb's table, derived via immunoSEQ multiplex PCR, lists solely in-frame clones and lacks some. The sample holds roughly 1 million clones, roughly 75% seen once. Trimming stripped 1 base from V and 4 bases from J, with 12 bases between. CDR3 size: 14 residues. Germline assignment: CDR1 SGDLS and CDR2 YYNGEE. Notes on the study in general: In four donors, about 5% of naive CD4 clonotypes appeared in common.

Specimen: memory CD4+ T cells sorted from blood. The subset denotes: CD45RA-negative fraction. The receptor comes from a man between 18 and 35 years old in good health. This chain connects TRBV9 to TRBJ2-7; maybe TRBD1 (6 bases). The CDR3 nucleotides are TGTGCCAGCAGCGTAACGGGACAATCATACGAGCAGTACTTC. It is translated as CASSVTGQSYEQYF.